Each of the 25 T cell receptor beta chains below was sequenced from the same sample in a study of post-analysis software for immune sequencing data. Notes on the study in general: Compared with controls, patients had more of about 5 TRBV segments, including TRBV5-6, TRBV5-1 and TRBV20-1.

Unique molecular identifiers tagged the TCR beta cDNA libraries. MiXCR, run by TCRdb on the PCR reads, gives a single entry per CDR3 protein. This sample has roughly 870,000 distinct CDR3 sequences, with roughly 50% found just once. These TCRs are of unknown antigen specificity. Sequencing input: blood. The source is a girl between 5 and 17 years old with multiple sclerosis.

This clonotype was seen a handful of times. This sequence joins TRBV18 and TRBJ1-2; D call uncertain. The germline gives CDR1 KGHSH, CDR2 LQKENI. The CDR3 loop spans 15 amino acids. Trimming shortened V by 2 bases and J by 3 bases, and 13 bases separated the two germline ends. Here the CDR3 DNA reads TGTGCCAGCTCACCAAACCGGGATCGGGACTATGGCTACACCTTC. This encodes CASSPNRDRDYGYTF. Variable domain in full (rest from reference TRBV18 and TRBJ1-2): NAGVMQNPRHLVRRRGQEARLRCSPMKGHSHVYWYRQLPEEGLKFMVYLQKENIIDESGMPKERFSAEFPKEGPSILRIQQVVRGDSAAYFCASSPNRDRDYGYTFGSGTRLTVV.

This clonotype was picked up one time. The chain couples TRBV5-1 to TRBJ2-1; D remains ambiguous. Germline V gene sequence: CDR1 SGHRS, CDR2 YFSETQ. This CDR3 region has 16 residues. Between the trimmed V and J ends, which lost 4 bases and 0 bases, there was a span of 14 bases. The DNA for the CDR3 is TGCGCCAGCAGCCCTAATGGCGGACCCTCCTACAATGAGCAGTTCTTC. Translated: CASSPNGGPSYNEQFF. The whole variable domain, filled in from reference TRBV5-1 and TRBJ2-1, reads KAGVTQTPRYLIKTRGQQVTLSCSPISGHRSVSWYQQTPGQGLQFLFEYFSETQRNKGNFPGRFSGRQFSNSRSEMNVSTLELGDSALYLCASSPNGGPSYNEQFFGPGTRLTVL.

This chain joins TRBV6-1 and TRBJ2-3; no reliable D call. V was clipped by 4 bases and J by 11 bases, with 10 bases between them. The CDR3 extends over 11 amino acids. Germline V lookup: CDR1 MNHNS, CDR2 SASEGT. As DNA, the CDR3 is TGTGCCAGCAGTGGGACGGCGCGGCAGTATTTT. This codes for CASSGTARQYF.

This clonotype was detected only a few times. The chain uses TRBV6-4 and TRBJ2-3, with 7 bases aligning to TRBD1. CDR1 and CDR2 from the germline V gene are MRHNA and SNTAGT. J was trimmed by 2 bases and V by 6 bases; bases with no gene match: 8. The CDR3 contains 15 residues. The CDR3 loop reads CASRGQGVITDTQYF. The CDR3 coding sequence is TGTGCCAGCAGGGGTCAGGGGGTAATCACAGATACGCAGTATTTT.

In this sample, this clonotype turned up a few times. V and J are TRBV29-1 and TRBJ2-7; tentatively, D is TRBD1 (5 bases). The CDR3 covers 14 residues. V was trimmed by 1 base and J by 0 bases, leaving 10 bases between them. The germline V gene has CDR1 SQVTM and CDR2 ANQGSEA. DNA of the CDR3: TGCAGCGTTGAAGGGAAAGGGGACTCCTACGAGCAGTACTTC. This sequence encodes CSVEGKGDSYEQYF.

The CDR3, as DNA: TGCGCCAGCAGCTTGTTAGGGGAGAACACTGAAGCTTTCTTT. As protein: CASSLLGENTEAFF. The gene calls are TRBV5-1 and TRBJ1-1; TRBD1 is a possible D gene (5 bases). This CDR3 is built from 14 residues. V lost 1 base and J lost 1, with 8 bases in between. Germline V gives CDR1 SGHRS, CDR2 YFSETQ.

V usage is TRBV14 and J usage is TRBJ2-1; D perhaps matches TRBD1 (6 bases). Germline-derived CDR1 and CDR2 are SGHDN and FVKESK. This CDR3 has 14 amino acids. Trimming shortened V by 3 bases and J by 4 bases, and 10 bases separated the two germline ends. Here the CDR3 DNA reads TGTGCCAGCAGCCACCGGACAGTATACAATGAGCAGTTCTTC. It is translated as CASSHRTVYNEQFF.

This clonotype occurred a few times. The chain joins TRBV7-3 to TRBJ1-1; D might be TRBD1 (5 bases). Germline loops: CDR1 SGHTA, CDR2 FQGTGA. The CDR3 loop spans 14 amino acids. V was shortened by 5 bases and J by 1 base, with 11 bases between the two germline ends. The CDR3 spells CASSNPGGNTEAFF. CDR3 nucleotide sequence: TGTGCCAGCAGCAACCCCGGGGGGAACACTGAAGCTTTCTTT.

This chain uses TRBV29-1 with TRBJ2-3, with D possibly being TRBD2 (6 bases). V lost 4 bases to trimming and J lost 7 bases, with 15 bases between them. CDR3 length: 13 residues. Germline V gene lookup returns CDR1 SQVTM and CDR2 ANQGSEA. This chain's CDR3 is CSVVKGGVHTQYF. DNA for the CDR3: TGCAGCGTTGTGAAGGGAGGAGTGCATACGCAGTATTTT.

The chain is built from TRBV24-1 and TRBJ2-3, with 7 bases fitting TRBD2. The CDR3 spans 14 residues. Germline loops: CDR1 KGHDR, CDR2 SFDVKD. The ends lost 6 bases at V and 1 base at J; junction bases unmatched: 3. The CDR3 here is CATSSAGGTDTQYF. The CDR3 DNA is TGTGCCACCAGTAGTGCGGGGGGCACAGATACGCAGTATTTT.

V and J are TRBV5-1 and TRBJ2-7, with D tentatively TRBD1 or TRBD2 (6 bases each). Looked up from germline, CDR1 is SGHRS and CDR2 is YFSETQ. The length of the CDR3 is 14 residues. V gave up 0 bases and J gave up 3 bases, with 10 bases separating them. CDR3 sequence reads: CASSLDREVYEQYF. CDR3 sequence (DNA): TGCGCCAGCAGCTTGGACAGGGAGGTCTACGAGCAGTACTTC.

This clonotype was observed a handful of times. The chain uses TRBV6-1 and TRBJ1-1; D remains ambiguous. Per the germline V gene, CDR1 is MNHNS and CDR2 is SASEGT. This CDR3 is built from 13 residues. V was cut by 6 bases and J by 0 bases, with 8 bases left in between. This CDR3 is CASSVTVNTEAFF. The CDR3 nucleotides are TGTGCCAGCAGCGTGACGGTGAACACTGAAGCTTTCTTT.

The chain joins TRBV3-1 to TRBJ2-5; TRBD2 is a possible D gene (5 bases). The V end lost 0 bases, the J end lost 2 bases, and 13 bases lay between the germline ends. Germline loops: CDR1 LGHDT, CDR2 YNNKEL (reference sequence). This CDR3 has 16 amino acids. CDR3: CASSQDPAVIQETQYF. The CDR3 region has the DNA TGTGCCAGCAGCCAAGATCCAGCGGTAATTCAAGAGACCCAGTACTTC.

The rearrangement links TRBV28 to TRBJ2-7, with D perhaps TRBD1 (5 bases). The CDR3 spans 15 residues. V lost 8 bases, J lost 5 bases, and 22 bases lay in between. Germline assignment: CDR1 MDHEN and CDR2 SYDVKM. CDR3 amino acids: CASFSLQGLLNEQYF. The CDR3 DNA is TGTGCCAGCTTTTCCCTTCAGGGTCTTCTCAACGAGCAGTACTTC.

The chain employs TRBV7-2 and TRBJ2-7; the D is unclear. The CDR3 has 15 residues. CDR1 and CDR2 from the germline V gene are SGHTA and FQGNSA. The V end lost 5 bases, the J end lost 3 bases, and 17 bases lay between the germline ends. CDR3 in amino acids: CASSGIGQNYYEQYF. The CDR3 region has the DNA TGTGCCAGCAGCGGGATAGGGCAGAATTACTACGAGCAGTACTTC. The complete variable domain, with remaining parts taken from reference TRBV7-2 and TRBJ2-7, reads GAGVSQSPSNKVTEKGKDVELRCDPISGHTALYWYRQSLGQGLEFLIYFQGNSAPDKSGLPSDRFSAERTGGSVSTLTIQRTQQEDSAVYLCASSGIGQNYYEQYFGPGTRLTVT.

The genes are TRBV6-1 and TRBJ2-3; 9 nucleotides match TRBD2. The ends lost 4 bases at V and 8 bases at J; junction bases unmatched: 10. The CDR3 totals 15 residues. Germline assignment: CDR1 MNHNS and CDR2 SASEGT. CDR3 amino acids: CASSGSSGKAGTQYF. CDR3 sequence (DNA): TGTGCCAGCAGTGGATCTAGCGGGAAGGCGGGTACGCAGTATTTT.

The chain carries TRBV29-1 and TRBJ2-3, with 7 nucleotides matching TRBD1. The CDR3 has 11 residues. CDR1 is SQVTM, CDR2 ANQGSEA, per germline. CDR3: CGQGVTDTQYF. CDR3 nucleotide sequence: TGCGGGCAGGGGGTCACAGATACGCAGTATTTT.

The rearrangement joins TRBV4-1 to TRBJ2-3; 7 bases align to TRBD2. CDR3 length: 17 residues. Losses at the gene ends were 1 base for V and 1 base for J; bases not matched to a gene: 8. CDR1 and CDR2 from the germline V gene are MGHRA and YSYEKL. As DNA, the CDR3 is TGCGCCAGCAGCCAAGGCCCTGAACGGGGGGGCACAGATACGCAGTATTTT. It yields the protein CASSQGPERGGTDTQYF.

This clonotype was found once. One end of the junction fails to match germline, which may point to a read error. The chain has TRBV3-1 and TRBJ2-3; D is unclear. CDR3 length equals 14 residues. Per germline, CDR1 LGHDT and CDR2 YNNKEL (reference sequence). CDR3 in DNA: TGTGCCAGCACCCCTTGGGGAAGCACAGATGCGCAGTATTTT. It yields the protein CASTPWGSTDAQYF.

On this clonotype: Because it lacks the conserved phenylalanine or tryptophan at the end, this CDR3 is likely a read error. The V gene is TRBV20-1, the J gene TRBJ2-5; 14 positions match TRBD2. Germline loops: CDR1 DFQATT, CDR2 SNEGSKA (reference sequence). This CDR3 spans 15 amino acids. V shed 5 bases and J 1 base; nucleotides not matched to a gene: 3. The CDR3 sequence: CSASGLAGGQETQYL. The CDR3 DNA is TGCAGTGCTTCAGGACTAGCGGGAGGCCAAGAGACCCAGTACTTA.

The chain is built from TRBV27 and TRBJ1-1, with 8 bases matching TRBD1. J lost 2 bases, V lost 5 bases, and 7 bases had no gene match. CDR1 is MNHEY, CDR2 SMNVEV, per germline (reference sequence). The CDR3 is made up of 15 amino acids. CDR3 DNA: TGTGCCAGCAGTATACAGGGGGGGCTTAACACTGAAGCTTTCTTT. It is translated as CASSIQGGLNTEAFF.

The sample holds a few counts of this clonotype. V is TRBV7-2 and J is TRBJ1-1, with D unresolved. Trimming shortened V by 4 bases and J by 1 base, and 16 bases separated the two germline ends. The CDR3 totals 16 residues. Germline CDR1 reads SGHTA; CDR2 reads FQGNSA. As DNA, the CDR3 is TGTGCCAGCAGCTCGACGCCCCCACACTGGAACACTGAAGCTTTCTTT. Protein product: CASSSTPPHWNTEAFF.

The chain joins TRBV6-6 to TRBJ1-1; D unresolved. The CDR3 loop spans 12 amino acids. From germline, CDR1 is MNHNY and CDR2 SVGAGI (reference sequence). Trimming took off 5 bases at V and 5 bases at J, with 9 bases between the two ends. For the CDR3, the DNA is TGTGCCAGCAGTGCCATGGGGACTGAAGCTTTCTTT. This codes for CASSAMGTEAFF.

The chain joins TRBV27 to TRBJ2-4, with 10 bases lining up with TRBD2. The tail of the sequence fits TRBJ2-7 better, so the J call may be wrong. The CDR3 is 16 residues long. Germline V CDR1 and CDR2: MNHEY, SMNVEV (reference sequence). Here the CDR3 reads CASSLSTPSGSYEQYF. The CDR3 DNA sequence: TGTGCCAGCAGTTTATCGACGCCTAGCGGGAGTTACGAGCAGTACTTC.

This clonotype has a handful of counts. This sequence joins TRBV6-6 and TRBJ2-5, with TRBD2 as a possible D gene (6 bases). The DNA end is more similar to TRBJ2-7, so the J call may be wrong. Germline values: CDR1 MNHNY, CDR2 SVGAGI (reference sequence). The CDR3 contains 14 residues. In DNA, the CDR3 is TGTGCCAGCAGTACTAGTAGTCGGGGGAACGAGCAGTACTTC. Its translation is CASSTSSRGNEQYF.